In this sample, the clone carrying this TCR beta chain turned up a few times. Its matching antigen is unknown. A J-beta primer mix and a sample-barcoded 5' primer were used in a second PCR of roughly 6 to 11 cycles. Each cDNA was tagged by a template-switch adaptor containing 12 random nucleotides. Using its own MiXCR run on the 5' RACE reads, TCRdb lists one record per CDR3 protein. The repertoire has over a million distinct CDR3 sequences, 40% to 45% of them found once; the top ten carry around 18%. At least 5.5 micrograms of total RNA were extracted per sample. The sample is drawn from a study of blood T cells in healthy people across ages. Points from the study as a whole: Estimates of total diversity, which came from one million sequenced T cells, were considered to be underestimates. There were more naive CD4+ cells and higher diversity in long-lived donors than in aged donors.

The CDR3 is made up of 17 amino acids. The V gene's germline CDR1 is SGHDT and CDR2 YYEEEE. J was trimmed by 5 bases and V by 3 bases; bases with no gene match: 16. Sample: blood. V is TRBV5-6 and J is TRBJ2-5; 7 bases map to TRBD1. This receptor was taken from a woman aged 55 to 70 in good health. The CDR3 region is CASSWSSQGRGKETQYF. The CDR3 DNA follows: TGTGCCAGCAGCTGGAGTAGCCAAGGCAGGGGGAAGGAGACCCAGTACTTC.